Listed here are 5 T cell receptor beta chains from one sample, sequenced in a study of blood T cell repertoires in COVID-19. Sequencing was performed with immunoSEQ multiplex PCR; in TCRdb, only in-frame clones are kept and a portion is missing. Of about 58,000 clones listed, roughly nine tenths are singletons. The source material was peripheral blood. The receptors shown here come from a woman in her seventies with active COVID-19.

The CDR3 here is CASSQYIAGISTDTQYF. The CDR3, as DNA: TGTGCCAGCAGCCAATACATAGCGGGAATTAGCACAGATACGCAGTATTTT. The chain joins TRBV3-1 (or the pseudogene TRBV3-2) to TRBJ2-3, with 8 bases lining up with TRBD2. Germline lookup yields CDR1 LGHDT and CDR2 YNNKEL (reference sequence). The V gene end was trimmed by 2 bases and the J gene end by 0 bases; junction bases not matched to a gene: 7. This CDR3 region has 17 residues.

For this clone: The junction departs from germline at one end; a sequencing error may be responsible. The rearrangement joins TRBV4-1 to TRBJ1-2; D is possibly TRBD1 (5 bases). The CDR3 spans 17 residues. Germline V gene data show CDR1 as MGHRA and CDR2 as YSYEKL. Here the CDR3 reads CASSQMGGGTINFGYTF. The CDR3 DNA follows: TGCGCCAGCAGCCAAATGGGGGGAGGGACTATTAACTTTGGCTACACCTTC.

The chain links TRBV9 to TRBJ2-2; 7 bases align to TRBD2. Germline-derived CDR1 and CDR2 are SGDLS and YYNGEE. V dropped 4 bases and J dropped 4; count of bases not matched to a gene: 7. This CDR3 has 15 amino acids. CDR3 loop: CASSLRGEGTGELFF. Written as DNA, the CDR3 is TGTGCCAGCAGCCTCCGGGGGGAGGGCACCGGGGAGCTGTTTTTT. Filled out from reference TRBV9 and TRBJ2-2, the complete variable domain reads DSGVTQTPKHLITATGQRVTLRCSPRSGDLSVYWYQQSLDQGLQFLIQYYNGEERAKGNILERFSAQQFPDLHSELNLSSLELGDSALYFCASSLRGEGTGELFFGEGSRLTVL.

This chain connects TRBV20-1 to TRBJ2-7, with 7 bases fitting TRBD2. This CDR3 is 14 amino acids long. With V trimmed by 3 bases and J by 4 bases, 9 bases remained unmatched. Per the germline V gene, CDR1 is DFQATT and CDR2 is SNEGSKA (reference sequence). CDR3 protein: CSASAGVLAYEQYF. CDR3 coding DNA: TGCAGTGCTAGTGCGGGGGTACTAGCTTACGAGCAGTACTTC.

This chain connects TRBV28 to TRBJ1-5; 8 bases match TRBD1. The germline V gene has CDR1 MDHEN and CDR2 SYDVKM. The CDR3 length is 16 residues. Germline trimming cut 5 bases from V and 0 bases from J; bases unmatched to any gene: 6. CDR3 residues: CASSRQGKGSNQPQHF. CDR3 DNA: TGTGCCAGCAGTCGACAGGGGAAGGGTAGCAATCAGCCCCAGCATTTT.